These 26 T cell receptor beta chains share one sample of origin, sequenced in a study of CD8+ T cells in alopecia areata. Treatment denoted: oral pan-JAK inhibitor, 5-10 mg twice daily. Extraction and reverse transcription of RNA yielded cDNA as the sequencing template. Method: immunoSEQ multiplex PCR; TCRdb's copy keeps in-frame clones and lacks some. Here the sample spans some 210,000 clones, 66% being singletons. This material consisted of CD4+ T cells sorted from blood, taken at week 44, from a patient treated with tofacitinib. These receptor sequences come from a human donor with alopecia areata.

This clone was seen a handful of times. This chain links TRBV6-1 with TRBJ1-5; D not certain. This CDR3 is 14 amino acids long. Trimming cost V 3 bases and J 0 bases, with 6 bases left between them. CDR1 is MNHNS and CDR2 is SASEGT in the germline V gene. Here the CDR3 reads CASSDGHSNQPQHF. The CDR3 DNA reads TGTGCCAGCAGTGACGGCCATAGCAATCAGCCCCAGCATTTT.

This clone appeared once. The V call is TRBV6-5, the J call TRBJ1-2; D unclear. Trimming took 6 bases from V and 8 from J, leaving 13 bases between them. The CDR3 has 12 residues. Germline-derived CDR1 and CDR2 are MNHEY and SVGAGI. CDR3 nucleotide sequence: TGTGCCAGCAGGTCAACAGTCGGAGGCTACACCTTC. Amino acid sequence: CASRSTVGGYTF.

The V gene is TRBV15, the J gene TRBJ2-3; 8 bases agree with TRBD2. There are 16 residues in the CDR3. V was clipped by 0 bases and J by 2 bases; unmatched bases: 4. In germline, CDR1 is LNHNV, CDR2 YYDKDF (reference sequence). CDR3 DNA: TGTGCCACCAGCAGAGATCTAGCGGGCCTCACAGATACGCAGTATTTT. Amino acid sequence: CATSRDLAGLTDTQYF.

The chain employs TRBV7-2 and TRBJ1-2; 7 bases are shared with TRBD1. The CDR3 extends over 14 amino acids. V trimming: 6 bases; J trimming: 8 bases; junction bases outside the gene matches: 12. Germline-derived CDR1 and CDR2 are SGHTA and FQGNSA. CDR3 residues: CASSNTDRKGGYTF. CDR3 nucleotide sequence: TGTGCCAGCAGTAACACGGACAGGAAAGGGGGCTACACCTTC. Combining the CDR3 with reference TRBV7-2 and TRBJ1-2 gives the whole variable domain GAGVSQSPSNKVTEKGKDVELRCDPISGHTALYWYRQSLGQGLEFLIYFQGNSAPDKSGLPSDRFSAERTGGSVSTLTIQRTQQEDSAVYLCASSNTDRKGGYTFGSGTRLTVV.

The V and J genes are TRBV5-4 and TRBJ2-6; 9 nucleotides align to TRBD1. This CDR3 has 18 amino acids. V lost 4 bases and J lost 2; bases outside the gene matches: 10. Per germline, CDR1 SGHNT and CDR2 YYREEE (reference sequence). CDR3 sequence reads: CASSPQTGGKTGANVLTF. The CDR3 DNA sequence: TGTGCCAGCAGCCCCCAAACAGGGGGCAAAACTGGGGCCAACGTCCTGACTTTC.

V gene TRBV2 combines with J gene TRBJ1-1; tentatively, D is TRBD1 (6 bases). CDR3 length equals 12 residues. V was cut by 6 bases and J by 4 bases, with 9 bases left in between. Germline assignment: CDR1 SNHLY and CDR2 FYNNEI. The CDR3 spells CASSRGGTEAFF. The CDR3 bases are TGTGCCAGCAGCAGGGGCGGCACTGAAGCTTTCTTT.

The V call is TRBV19, the J call TRBJ1-5; 8 bases map to TRBD1. This CDR3 comprises 13 residues. J was trimmed by 10 bases and V by 4 bases; bases with no gene match: 6. Germline values: CDR1 LNHDA, CDR2 SQIVND (reference sequence). The DNA for the CDR3 is TGTGCCAGTAGTACGAAACAGGGGGGCCCCCAGCATTTT. As protein: CASSTKQGGPQHF.

This clone was found once. The chain uses TRBV7-2 and TRBJ1-2; D unclear. The CDR3 sequence is 15 residues long. V was trimmed by 2 bases and J by 2 bases, leaving 12 bases between them. CDR1 is SGHTA and CDR2 is FQGNSA in the germline V gene. Here the CDR3 DNA reads TGTGCCAGCAGCTTATCCAGCTCCCTAAACTATGGCTACACCTTC. It is translated as CASSLSSSLNYGYTF.

The chain is built from TRBV7-9 and TRBJ2-3; D uncertain. Deletions cut 5 bases from V and 3 bases from J, with 3 bases between. CDR1 is SEHNR and CDR2 is FQNEAQ in the germline V gene (reference sequence). This CDR3 spans 11 amino acids. CDR3 loop: CASSETDTQYF. The CDR3, as DNA: TGTGCCAGCAGCGAGACAGATACGCAGTATTTT.

CDR3 protein: CSASGTSGYNEQFF. The CDR3 DNA reads as TGCAGTGCCTCCGGGACTAGCGGATACAATGAGCAGTTCTTC. The chain joins TRBV29-1 to TRBJ2-1; TRBD2 agrees at 11 bases. The germline V gene has CDR1 SQVTM and CDR2 ANQGSEA. The CDR3 extends over 14 amino acids.

This CDR3 is CAWSRPGTSRTGNYQTAYEQYF. CDR3 in DNA: TGTGCCTGGAGTCGGCCAGGGACTAGCCGTACTGGAAACTATCAAACAGCCTACGAGCAGTACTTC. V is TRBV30 and J is TRBJ2-7; 9 nucleotides align to TRBD2. Germline CDR1 is GTSNPN and CDR2 is SVGIG (reference sequence). V shed 2 bases, J shed 2 bases, and the junction held 28 bases outside the gene matches. This CDR3 is built from 22 residues.

The J gene is TRBJ2-1, the V gene TRBV29-1; D unresolved. Trimming stripped 4 bases from V and 10 bases from J, with 8 bases between. Per germline, CDR1 SQVTM and CDR2 ANQGSEA. This CDR3 is 10 amino acids long. The CDR3 sequence is CSVGAWEQFF. The CDR3 DNA is TGCAGCGTTGGAGCCTGGGAGCAGTTCTTC.

As concerns this clone: The same CDR3 is also encoded by other DNA sequences in this sample. V usage is TRBV30 and J usage is TRBJ1-5; D uncertain. From germline, CDR1 is GTSNPN and CDR2 SVGIG (reference sequence). Trimming took off 0 bases at V and 0 bases at J, with 6 bases between the two ends. The CDR3 loop spans 14 amino acids. The CDR3 sequence: CAWSVSHSNQPQHF. The DNA for the CDR3 is TGTGCCTGGAGTGTATCTCATAGCAATCAGCCCCAGCATTTT.

The table lists this clone with a few counts. This rearrangement joins TRBV4-3 to TRBJ2-7; 8 bases are a match to TRBD2. The ends lost 1 base at V and 5 bases at J; junction bases unmatched: 4. The CDR3 has 14 residues. Germline CDR1 LGHNA, CDR2 YSLEER. CDR3 amino acids: CASSQGVAGNEQYF. The CDR3, as DNA: TGCGCCAGCAGCCAAGGTGTAGCGGGGAACGAGCAGTACTTC.

The genes are TRBV29-1 and TRBJ2-7; 8 nucleotides agree with TRBD1. V was pared by 7 bases and J by 4 bases, with 3 bases of the junction left unmatched. CDR3 length: 11 residues. CDR1 is SQVTM, CDR2 ANQGSEA, per germline. The CDR3 sequence: CSAQGGYEQYF. CDR3 bases: TGCAGCGCACAGGGGGGATACGAGCAGTACTTC.

The genes are TRBV30 and TRBJ2-1; D possibly corresponds to TRBD1 (6 bases). V dropped 2 bases and J dropped 13 bases, with 15 bases sitting between them. CDR1 and CDR2 from the germline V gene are GTSNPN and SVGIG (reference sequence). This CDR3 is built from 12 residues. The CDR3 DNA is TGTGCCTGGAGTCCGATGACAGGTCGACAGTTCTTC. Residues: CAWSPMTGRQFF.

The J gene is TRBJ2-7, the V gene TRBV29-1; 10 nucleotides match TRBD1. Trimming took 6 bases from V and 5 from J; bases not matched to a gene: 7. Germline lookup yields CDR1 SQVTM and CDR2 ANQGSEA. The CDR3 sequence is 13 residues long. In nucleotides, the CDR3 is TGCAGCGTCTCCGGGACAGGGGTTAACGAGCAGTACTTC. It encodes CSVSGTGVNEQYF.

V is TRBV6-5 and J is TRBJ2-3; TRBD1 agrees at 8 bases. The germline CDR1 and CDR2 sequences are MNHEY and SVGAGI. The CDR3 loop spans 14 amino acids. J was trimmed by 1 base and V by 5 bases; bases with no gene match: 2. CDR3 sequence (DNA): TGTGCCAGCAGTCAACAGGGGGGCACAGATACGCAGTATTTT. This codes for CASSQQGGTDTQYF.

The chain uses TRBV7-9 and TRBJ1-4; 7 positions match TRBD1. This CDR3 is built from 12 residues. The germline V gene has CDR1 SEHNR and CDR2 FQNEAQ (reference sequence). Unmatched junction bases numbered 4, after V lost 10 bases and J lost 5 bases. The CDR3 nucleotides read TGTGCCACGGGACAGAAGAATGAAAAACTGTTTTTT. Translation gives CATGQKNEKLFF.

This clone was recorded once. The chain is built from TRBV6-1 and TRBJ2-7; D call uncertain. Deletions cut 1 base from V and 4 bases from J, with 14 bases between. This CDR3 is 15 amino acids long. Germline CDR1 is MNHNS and CDR2 is SASEGT. CDR3 loop: CASSEVHLRRYEQYF. The CDR3 bases are TGTGCCAGCAGTGAAGTCCATTTGAGAAGGTACGAGCAGTACTTC.

CDR3 loop: CSVARGSLYNEQFF. CDR3 bases: TGCAGCGTTGCCCGGGGGTCCCTATACAATGAGCAGTTCTTC. This rearrangement joins TRBV29-1 to TRBJ2-1, with D maybe TRBD2 (6 bases). V dropped 4 bases and J dropped 4 bases, with 14 bases sitting between them. Germline V gene data show CDR1 as SQVTM and CDR2 as ANQGSEA. This CDR3 region has 14 residues.

The sample holds one count of this clone. The V and J genes are TRBV30 and TRBJ2-1; 8 positions agree with TRBD2. The V and J ends lost 4 bases and 7 bases, in that order; junction bases with no gene match: 6. This CDR3 has 13 residues. Germline CDR1 is GTSNPN and CDR2 is SVGIG (reference sequence). The CDR3 DNA reads as TGTGCCTGGATCGGGGGGGCCGGGAATGAGCAGTTCTTC. Protein sequence: CAWIGGAGNEQFF. Full variable domain (missing parts from reference TRBV30 and TRBJ2-1): SQTIHQWPATLVQPVGSPLSLECTVEGTSNPNLYWYRQAAGRGLQLLFYSVGIGQISSEVPQNLSASRPQDRQFILSSKKLLLSDSGFYLCAWIGGAGNEQFFGPGTRLTVL.

This clone has a handful of counts. The V call is TRBV5-6, the J call TRBJ1-5; D remains ambiguous. The CDR3 runs to 14 residues. Germline V gene sequence: CDR1 SGHDT, CDR2 YYEEEE. V was shortened by 4 bases and J by 4 bases, with 12 bases between the two germline ends. This CDR3 reads CASSARGSNQPQHF. The CDR3 nucleotides are TGTGCCAGCAGCGCCCGGGGATCTAATCAGCCCCAGCATTTT.

The chain uses TRBV5-1 and TRBJ2-5; D unresolved. This CDR3 has 14 residues. In germline, CDR1 is SGHRS, CDR2 YFSETQ. V gave up 2 bases and J gave up 1 base, with 9 bases separating them. CDR3 nucleotide sequence: TGCGCCAGCAGCTTATGGCAGTTCCAAGAGACCCAGTACTTC. It encodes CASSLWQFQETQYF.

On this clone itself: At one end the junction does not follow the germline gene, possibly because of a read error. The chain links TRBV29-1 to TRBJ1-4; 9 nucleotides align to TRBD1. CDR1 is SQVTM and CDR2 is ANQGSEA in the germline V gene. The CDR3 consists of 13 residues. In DNA form, the CDR3 reads TGCAGCGTTGAAGGGGCAACAGGGGGCATGGTCCTTTTT. It translates to CSVEGATGGMVLF. The full variable domain, in which reference TRBV29-1 and TRBJ1-4 provide the parts outside the CDR3, is SAVISQKPSRDICQRGTSLTIQCQVDSQVTMMFWYRQQPGQSLTLIATANQGSEATYESGFVIDKFPISRPNLTFSTLTVSNMSPEDSSIYLCSVEGATGGMVLFGSGTQLSVL.

The chain has TRBV13 and TRBJ2-1; the match to TRBD1 covers 12 bases. The length of the CDR3 is 14 residues. The V gene end was trimmed by 4 bases and the J gene end by 10 bases; junction bases not matched to a gene: 5. Germline V gene sequence: CDR1 PRHDT, CDR2 FYEKMQ (reference sequence). As DNA, the CDR3 is TGTGCCAGCAGCTCCGGGACAGGGGGCAGAGAGCAGTTCTTC. As protein: CASSSGTGGREQFF.